Reported below is one T cell receptor (beta chain). Its specificity is unknown. Alongside a J-beta primer mix, a sample-barcoded 5' primer served in a second PCR lasting about 7 to 11 cycles. TCRdb analysed the 5' RACE reads with MiXCR anew, one entry per CDR3 protein. The sample has over 600,000 distinct CDR3 sequences; approximately 21% are singletons. RNA extraction gave at least 5.5 micrograms of total RNA per sample. This CDR3 has 13 amino acids. Trimming cost V 2 bases and J 4 bases, with 8 bases left between them. Germline CDR1 and CDR2: SGDLS and YYNGEE. The sample belongs to a study of blood T cells in healthy people across ages. Whole-study findings and limits: Roughly linear age-related decline in beta diversity appeared, significant by age around 38.

This chain joins TRBV9 and TRBJ2-3; D call uncertain. Sequenced: blood. The sequence came from a man aged 65 to 85 in good health. This CDR3 reads CASSVDGPDTQYF. The CDR3 DNA follows: TGTGCCAGCAGCGTTGATGGCCCAGATACGCAGTATTTT.